The rows below give T cell receptor beta chains drawn from one sample of a study of blood T cell repertoires in COVID-19. Sequencing was performed with immunoSEQ multiplex PCR; in TCRdb, only in-frame clones are kept and a portion is missing. Among around 320,000 clones listed, almost 90% were seen once. Input material: PBMCs or T cells enriched from blood (not recorded which). These receptors came from a woman aged 18-35 years with acute COVID-19. Both conserved end residues are trimmed from each CDR3. A row's size may be missing; if present it is once, few, many or a size class.

clone size,V gene,CDR3 protein
NA,TRBV28,ATWAEGHNYGYT
NA,TRBV10-3,AISAGGLNSPLH
NA,TRBV7-9,ASSATGDTNYGYT
NA,TRBV12-5,ASGLTTGNYGYT
NA,TRBV9,ASSVGKGGGNGYT
NA,TRBV29-1,SAKGLAGANTGELF
NA,TRBV28,ASSSESAF
few,TRBV2,ASTLPGGGTEAF
NA,TRBV3-1/TRBV3-2,ASSPSLGRLVGETQY
few,TRBV5-1,ASSLSLAGENEQF
once,TRBV19,ASRGNREGNEKLF
NA,TRBV15,ATRYRLVQRESEQF
NA,TRBV9,ASSPTSGQETQY
NA,TRBV10-2,ASSEGSQETQY
few,TRBV3-1/TRBV3-2,ASSQENRTPQH
NA,TRBV28,ASRHRENTEAF
NA,TRBV3-1/TRBV3-2,ASSPQGASGRAYGPGELF
once,TRBV7-9,ASSPGQGGEKLF
NA,TRBV12-5,ASGRDRDVTEAF
NA,TRBV5-6,ASSPGLAGEQY
NA,TRBV2,ASSEVLSGNTIY
NA,TRBV19,ASSSGTGGSPLH
NA,TRBV3-1/TRBV3-2,ASSQLAGEREQF
NA,TRBV6-5,ASSYSAGPSTDTQY